This passage covers 27 T cell receptor beta chains from one sample sequenced in a study of T cell changes during pregnancy in multiple sclerosis. Assay: immunoSEQ multiplex PCR; the TCRdb copy retains only in-frame clones and omits some. This sample has approximately 39,000 clones, with 94% found just once. The input for sequencing was CD4+ T cells from peripheral blood mononuclear cells, taken in the second trimester of pregnancy. The origin of the receptors is a female donor with multiple sclerosis, enrolled in a pregnancy study.

The rearrangement links TRBV4-3 to TRBJ2-2; D remains unclear. The ends were cut back, 1 base at V and 4 bases at J, with 7 bases in the middle. The CDR3 is 14 residues long. Germline lookup yields CDR1 LGHNA and CDR2 YSLEER. The CDR3 reads CASSQVSGTGELFF. CDR3 coding DNA: TGCGCCAGCAGCCAAGTTTCAGGCACCGGGGAGCTGTTTTTT.

In its sample, this clone was seen a few times. The V and J genes are TRBV2 and TRBJ1-6; TRBD1 aligns across 9 bases. Looked up from germline, CDR1 is SNHLY and CDR2 is FYNNEI. The length of the CDR3 is 14 residues. With V trimmed by 6 bases and J by 8 bases, 5 bases remained unmatched. This chain's CDR3 is CASRGQGLYSPLHF. The CDR3 nucleotides read TGTGCCAGCAGGGGACAGGGCCTCTATTCACCCCTCCACTTT.

The gene calls are TRBV29-1 and TRBJ2-5; 11 bases match TRBD1. The DNA end favors TRBJ2-7, so the J call may be wrong. The CDR3 loop spans 13 amino acids. Germline loops: CDR1 SQVTM, CDR2 ANQGSEA. CDR3 in DNA: TGCAGCGTGCGGACAGGGGGCCCCTACGAGCAGTACTTC. Protein sequence: CSVRTGGPYEQYF.

This clone was seen once. V usage is TRBV10-3 and J usage is TRBJ2-7, with TRBD2 identical over 9 bases. The V segment lost 5 bases and the J segment 2 bases; nucleotides outside the gene matches: 7. This CDR3 has 15 amino acids. Germline V gene data show CDR1 as ENHRY and CDR2 as SYGVKD. CDR3 DNA: TGTGCCATCAGTCCGGGACTAGCCATTACCTACGAGCAGTACTTC. It is translated as CAISPGLAITYEQYF.

The V gene is TRBV7-2, the J gene TRBJ2-1; possibly TRBD1 for D (5 bases). Looked up from germline, CDR1 is SGHTA and CDR2 is FQGNSA. With 6 bases removed from V and 3 bases from J, the gap between germline ends came to 15 bases. The CDR3 has 15 residues. CDR3 in amino acids: CASRTTVHLYNEQFF. The CDR3 coding sequence is TGTGCCAGCAGGACGACAGTTCATCTCTACAATGAGCAGTTCTTC.

The chain has TRBV6-1 and TRBJ2-5, with 10 bases that match TRBD1. The CDR3 sequence is 15 residues long. V dropped 5 bases and J dropped 5; count of bases not matched to a gene: 8. CDR1 and CDR2 from the germline V gene are MNHNS and SASEGT. CDR3: CASSTGTGAGETQYF. DNA for the CDR3: TGTGCCAGCAGTACCGGGACAGGGGCTGGGGAGACCCAGTACTTC.

The chain links TRBV28 to TRBJ1-5, with 7 positions matching TRBD1. The J segment lost 3 bases and the V segment lost 6 bases, leaving 8 bases of the junction unmatched. Germline V gives CDR1 MDHEN, CDR2 SYDVKM. The CDR3 has 15 residues. The chain's CDR3 is CASSLTGRHNQPQHF. The CDR3 nucleotides read TGTGCCAGCAGCCTGACAGGGAGGCACAATCAGCCCCAGCATTTT.

V and J are TRBV4-3 and TRBJ1-2; a weak D match, TRBD1 (6 bases). V dropped 0 bases and J dropped 8 bases, with 10 bases sitting between them. The CDR3 sequence is 13 residues long. Per germline, CDR1 LGHNA and CDR2 YSLEER. Here the CDR3 reads CASSQDQGLGYTF. The CDR3 nucleotides read TGCGCCAGCAGCCAAGATCAGGGGCTGGGCTACACCTTC.

This chain connects TRBV6-6 to TRBJ1-3, with TRBD1 identical over 7 bases. There are 15 residues in the CDR3. V was clipped by 3 bases and J by 2 bases; unmatched bases: 4. CDR1 MNHNY and CDR2 SVGAGI come from the germline V gene (reference sequence). CDR3 amino acids: CASSYTGQPGNTIYF. The CDR3 DNA sequence: TGTGCCAGCAGTTATACGGGACAGCCTGGAAACACCATATATTTT.

V gene TRBV18 combines with J gene TRBJ1-4; maybe TRBD1 (5 bases). Trimming left V 2 bases short and J 8 bases short, with 12 bases between. The V gene's germline CDR1 is KGHSH and CDR2 LQKENI. The CDR3 totals 14 residues. The CDR3 DNA reads as TGTGCCAGCTCACCAAGGAGCAGGGAAGAAAAACTGTTTTTT. Protein: CASSPRSREEKLFF.

This clone has just one count. V and J are TRBV10-3 and TRBJ1-1; TRBD1 matches at 7 bases. The CDR3 runs 14 residues. J gave up 0 bases and V 10 bases, and 8 bases lay outside the gene matches. Germline assignment: CDR1 ENHRY and CDR2 SYGVKD. CDR3 bases: TGTGCCACGGGACAGAAAGAGGTGAACACTGAAGCTTTCTTT. Protein product: CATGQKEVNTEAFF.

The chain has TRBV5-4 and TRBJ2-3; D possibly corresponds to TRBD2 (5 bases). V was cut by 4 bases and J by 0 bases, with 15 bases left in between. Germline values: CDR1 SGHNT, CDR2 YYREEE (reference sequence). The length of the CDR3 is 16 residues. The CDR3 loop is CASSDSISASTDTQYF. Written as DNA, the CDR3 is TGTGCCAGCAGCGACTCTATTAGCGCCAGCACAGATACGCAGTATTTT.

The chain uses TRBV5-4 and TRBJ1-1; 7 bases are a match to TRBD1. Germline CDR1 reads SGHNT; CDR2 reads YYREEE (reference sequence). This CDR3 comprises 18 residues. The V segment lost 4 bases and the J segment 1 base; nucleotides outside the gene matches: 16. As DNA, the CDR3 is TGTGCCAGCAGCCCCTCCGCCCAGGGGGTGGGTAGGAACACTGAAGCTTTCTTT. Its protein is CASSPSAQGVGRNTEAFF. Complete variable domain (other parts from reference TRBV5-4 and TRBJ1-1): ETGVTQSPTHLIKTRGQQVTLRCSSQSGHNTVSWYQQALGQGPQFIFQYYREEENGRGNFPPRFSGLQFPNYSSELNVNALELDDSALYLCASSPSAQGVGRNTEAFFGQGTRLTVV.

The CDR3, as DNA: TGTGCCAGCAGTGAATCCTGGGGGGGGCCGAACACCGGGGAGCTGTTTTTT. Translating it yields CASSESWGGPNTGELFF. The V and J genes are TRBV25-1 and TRBJ2-2, with D possibly being TRBD2 (7 bases). Germline V lookup: CDR1 MGHDK, CDR2 SYGVNS. Trimming shortened V by 1 base and J by 0 bases, and 12 bases separated the two germline ends. The CDR3 is made up of 17 amino acids.

This chain's CDR3 is CASRASQTGITEAFF. DNA of the CDR3: TGTGCCAGCAGAGCGTCTCAGACAGGGATCACTGAAGCTTTCTTT. V gene TRBV6-5 combines with J gene TRBJ1-1, with 7 nucleotides matching TRBD1. The CDR3 is 15 residues long. Per the germline V gene, CDR1 is MNHEY and CDR2 is SVGAGI. The V and J ends lost 6 bases and 4 bases, in that order; junction bases with no gene match: 11.

This chain connects TRBV18 to TRBJ1-1; D is ambiguous. The CDR3 sequence is 15 residues long. Trimming shortened V by 0 bases and J by 1 base, and 9 bases separated the two germline ends. The V gene's germline CDR1 is KGHSH and CDR2 LQKENI. CDR3 DNA sequence: TGTGCCAGCTCACCACCCTCCAGGCGGAACACTGAAGCTTTCTTT. Encoded protein: CASSPPSRRNTEAFF.

This CDR3 reads CASSLSGGRGNEKLFF. DNA of the CDR3: TGCGCCAGCAGCCTTTCAGGGGGCAGAGGGAATGAAAAACTGTTTTTT. The chain recombines TRBV4-1 with TRBJ1-4; 8 nucleotides line up with TRBD1. V shed 4 bases, J shed 5 bases, and the junction held 9 bases outside the gene matches. Germline V gives CDR1 MGHRA, CDR2 YSYEKL. This CDR3 region has 16 residues.

V is TRBV15 and J is TRBJ2-5, with TRBD1 matching over 9 bases. CDR1 is LNHNV, CDR2 YYDKDF, per germline (reference sequence). V lost 3 bases and J lost 5; bases outside the gene matches: 4. The CDR3 loop spans 14 amino acids. The CDR3 here is CATSSGTGQETQYF. The CDR3 nucleotides read TGTGCCACCAGCAGCGGGACAGGGCAGGAGACCCAGTACTTC.

V gene TRBV28 combines with J gene TRBJ2-7; 14 bases match TRBD2. Per the germline V gene, CDR1 is MDHEN and CDR2 is SYDVKM. V dropped 5 bases and J dropped 7; count of bases not matched to a gene: 13. This CDR3 comprises 17 residues. CDR3: CASSPNDRRLAGGEQYF. The CDR3 region has the DNA TGTGCCAGCAGTCCAAATGACAGAAGACTAGCGGGAGGGGAGCAGTACTTC.

The gene calls are TRBV7-2 and TRBJ2-5; the D gene is possibly TRBD2 (6 bases). CDR1 is SGHTA and CDR2 is FQGNSA in the germline V gene. The V and J ends lost 8 bases and 2 bases respectively, with 15 bases between them. CDR3 length: 14 amino acids. CDR3 residues: CASGRGGSQETQYF. For the CDR3, the DNA is TGTGCCAGCGGCCGTGGGGGGTCTCAAGAGACCCAGTACTTC. Variable domain in full (rest from reference TRBV7-2 and TRBJ2-5): GAGVSQSPSNKVTEKGKDVELRCDPISGHTALYWYRQSLGQGLEFLIYFQGNSAPDKSGLPSDRFSAERTGGSVSTLTIQRTQQEDSAVYLCASGRGGSQETQYFGPGTRLLVL.

The chain employs TRBV25-1 and TRBJ2-3, with 7 bases identical to TRBD2. The CDR3 has 13 residues. Germline lookup yields CDR1 MGHDK and CDR2 SYGVNS. V dropped 8 bases and J dropped 7; count of bases not matched to a gene: 9. CDR3 in amino acids: CASVKWGGNTQYF. CDR3 nucleotide sequence: TGTGCCAGCGTCAAGTGGGGGGGGAATACGCAGTATTTT.

The chain employs TRBV20-1 and TRBJ2-3; no definite D call. CDR1 DFQATT and CDR2 SNEGSKA come from the germline V gene (reference sequence). The CDR3 runs to 10 residues. V lost 6 bases and J lost 5, with 6 bases in between. The CDR3 region has the DNA TGCAGTGCAGCTAGAGATACGCAGTATTTT. As protein: CSAARDTQYF.

V usage is TRBV7-3 and J usage is TRBJ2-5; 14 bases align to TRBD2. This CDR3 is built from 17 residues. Germline V CDR1 and CDR2: SGHTA, FQGTGA. V shed 5 bases, J shed 4 bases, and the junction held 9 bases outside the gene matches. In DNA form, the CDR3 reads TGTGCCAGCAGCCTAAGGGGACTAGCGGGGGTAGGAGAGACCCAGTACTTC. This codes for CASSLRGLAGVGETQYF.

The V call is TRBV10-3, the J call TRBJ1-5, with 8 positions matching TRBD1. This CDR3 comprises 14 residues. V lost 5 bases, J lost 7 bases, and 7 bases stayed unmatched. Germline lookup yields CDR1 ENHRY and CDR2 SYGVKD. The DNA for the CDR3 is TGTGCCATCAGTTTGCGCCACAGGGGGCAGCCCCAGCATTTT. The encoded protein is CAISLRHRGQPQHF.

The genes are TRBV15 and TRBJ1-1; D perhaps matches TRBD1 (6 bases). Germline V lookup: CDR1 LNHNV, CDR2 YYDKDF (reference sequence). V shed 6 bases and J shed 4 bases, with 15 bases lying between them. The CDR3 totals 14 residues. DNA for the CDR3: TGTGCCACCAGGGACAGACAAGGGAGCACTGAAGCTTTCTTT. Translation: CATRDRQGSTEAFF.

J is TRBJ2-2 and V is TRBV6-5; the D gene is possibly TRBD2 (5 bases). This CDR3 spans 13 amino acids. Germline V gene data show CDR1 as MNHEY and CDR2 as SVGAGI. Trimming pared 7 bases from V and 4 bases from J, leaving 10 bases between. This chain's CDR3 is CASTGTSTGELFF. DNA for the CDR3: TGTGCCAGCACCGGCACTAGCACCGGGGAGCTGTTTTTT.

This rearrangement joins TRBV9 to TRBJ2-1; 8 nucleotides agree with TRBD1. V was pared by 0 bases and J by 4 bases, with 0 bases of the junction left unmatched. The CDR3 is 14 amino acids. Germline V gives CDR1 SGDLS, CDR2 YYNGEE. The CDR3: CASSVGTGYNEQFF. The CDR3 nucleotides read TGTGCCAGCAGCGTAGGGACAGGGTACAATGAGCAGTTCTTC.